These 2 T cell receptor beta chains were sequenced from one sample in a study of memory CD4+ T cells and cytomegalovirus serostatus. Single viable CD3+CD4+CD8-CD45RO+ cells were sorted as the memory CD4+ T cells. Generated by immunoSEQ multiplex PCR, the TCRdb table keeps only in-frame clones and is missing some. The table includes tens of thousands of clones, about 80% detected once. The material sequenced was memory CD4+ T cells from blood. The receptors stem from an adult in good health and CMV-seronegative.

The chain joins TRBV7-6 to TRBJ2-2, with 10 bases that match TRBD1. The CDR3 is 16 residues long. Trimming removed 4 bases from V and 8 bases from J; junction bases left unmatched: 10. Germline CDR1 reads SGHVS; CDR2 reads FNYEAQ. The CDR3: CASSSRTGGFVGELFF. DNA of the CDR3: TGTGCCAGCAGCTCCAGGACAGGGGGGTTCGTTGGGGAGCTGTTTTTT.

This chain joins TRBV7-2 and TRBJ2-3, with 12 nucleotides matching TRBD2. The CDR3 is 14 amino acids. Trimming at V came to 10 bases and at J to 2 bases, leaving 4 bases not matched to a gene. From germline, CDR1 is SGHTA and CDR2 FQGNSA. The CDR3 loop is CANGLAGNTDTQYF. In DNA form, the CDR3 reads TGTGCCAACGGACTAGCGGGGAACACAGATACGCAGTATTTT.